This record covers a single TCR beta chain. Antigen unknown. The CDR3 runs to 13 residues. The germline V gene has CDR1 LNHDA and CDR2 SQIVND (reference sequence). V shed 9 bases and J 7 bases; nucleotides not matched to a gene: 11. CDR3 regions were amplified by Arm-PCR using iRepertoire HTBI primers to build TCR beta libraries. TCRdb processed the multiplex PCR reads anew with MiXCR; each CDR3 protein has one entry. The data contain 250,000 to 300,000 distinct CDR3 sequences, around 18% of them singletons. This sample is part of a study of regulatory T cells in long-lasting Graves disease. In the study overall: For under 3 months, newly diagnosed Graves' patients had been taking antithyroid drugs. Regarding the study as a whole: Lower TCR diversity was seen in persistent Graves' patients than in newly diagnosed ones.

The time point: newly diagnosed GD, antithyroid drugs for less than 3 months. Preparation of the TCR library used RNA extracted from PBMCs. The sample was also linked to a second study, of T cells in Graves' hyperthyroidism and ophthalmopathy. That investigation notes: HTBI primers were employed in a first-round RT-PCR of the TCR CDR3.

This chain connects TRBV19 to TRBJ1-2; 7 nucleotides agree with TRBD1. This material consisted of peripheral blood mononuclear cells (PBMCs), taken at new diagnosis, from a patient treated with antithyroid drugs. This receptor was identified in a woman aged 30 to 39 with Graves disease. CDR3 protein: CASGDRTLSGYTF. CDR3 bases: TGTGCCAGCGGGGACAGAACTCTCTCTGGCTACACCTTC.